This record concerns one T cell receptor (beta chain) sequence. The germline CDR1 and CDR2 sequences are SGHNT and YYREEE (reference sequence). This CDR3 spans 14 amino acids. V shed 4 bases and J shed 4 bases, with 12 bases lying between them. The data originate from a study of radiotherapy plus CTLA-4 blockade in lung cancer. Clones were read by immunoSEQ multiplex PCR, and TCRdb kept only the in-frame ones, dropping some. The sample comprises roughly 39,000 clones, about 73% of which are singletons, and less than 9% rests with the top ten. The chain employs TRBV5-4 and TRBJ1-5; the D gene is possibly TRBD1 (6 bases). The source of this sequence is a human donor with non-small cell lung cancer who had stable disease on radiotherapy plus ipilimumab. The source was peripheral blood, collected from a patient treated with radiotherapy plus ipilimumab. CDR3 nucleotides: TGTGCCAGCAGCATCCGGGACACAAATCAGCCCCAGCATTTT. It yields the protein CASSIRDTNQPQHF.